Described below is a single TCR beta chain sequence and its context. This sample was taken from a study of cytomegalovirus exposure and HLA in healthy donors. Germline loops: CDR1 SGHRS, CDR2 YFSETQ. This CDR3 contains 13 residues. Trimming cost V 1 base and J 4 bases, with 8 bases left between them. Vbeta (60) and Jbeta (13) primers were used in the PCR. Methods used by the authors: The count from a later analysis was some 76 million unique TCR beta chains, some 9.9 million of them shared. Clones were sequenced by immunoSEQ multiplex PCR, and TCRdb holds only the in-frame ones, with some missing. The V and J calls and clone size come from that table; D and trimming were worked out from the DNA. The table lists around 130,000 clones, 60% to 80% of them singletons.

This sequence originates from a woman aged 55-69 years in good health and CMV-seronegative. The chain links TRBV5-1 to TRBJ1-1; possible D gene TRBD1, 5 bases. The sample was PBMCs. Here the CDR3 reads CASSLSQGTEAFF. The CDR3 nucleotides read TGCGCCAGCAGCTTGAGCCAGGGCACTGAAGCTTTCTTT.